A selection of T cell receptor beta chains follows, all from one sample in a study of T cells in localized non-small cell lung cancer. The table came from immunoSEQ multiplex PCR; TCRdb's copy has only in-frame clones and leaves some out. The data show tens of thousands of clones, 92% seen once. The material was peripheral blood, obtained before any cancer treatment. The receptors were gathered from a female donor of 60 years or more with stage I lung adenocarcinoma. Both conserved end residues are part of each CDR3. Fields, in order: V gene, CDR3 protein.

TRBV2,CASSEPTDRYNQPQHF
TRBV28,CASSSGGSTKPQHF
TRBV5-4,CASSLTGVGTQYF
TRBV5-6,CASSSSGTQPQHF
TRBV7-2,CASSLDRDSYNSPLHF
TRBV28,CASRPGTNTQYF
TRBV12-5,CASGLSSGTGTYGYTF
TRBV2,CATQRERGALDEQFF
TRBV5-8,CASSLFVEETQYF
TRBV6-1,CASSTGQGSGGELFF
TRBV6-5,CASSYLGTGSDTEAFF
TRBV25-1,CASSARGENGYTF
TRBV9,CASSVFRGLAGGEQFF
TRBV28,CASIKPGQGDGYTF
TRBV7-2,CASSPGLEQETQYF
TRBV5-6,CASSLAGVNEAFF
TRBV5-5,CASSLDPVSYNEQFF
TRBV5-1,CASRLAGGNEQFF
TRBV5-1,CASSLSGGASDTQYF
TRBV5-1,CASKGGATALSGANVLTF
TRBV9,CASSVQGQGQETQYF
TRBV6-6,CASSPLGVMNTEAFF
TRBV9,CASSVLAGHSTDTQYF
TRBV6-5,CASSYSTGQGNEKLFF
TRBV19,CAGSVSANTEAFF
TRBV28,CASSLGLAGGWEETQYF
TRBV18,CASSPGQNIMNTEAFF
TRBV11-2,CASSLIGTEAFF
TRBV7-2,CASKGQAPSYEQYF